This T cell receptor (beta chain) emerged from a study of blood T cell repertoires in COVID-19. The CDR3 is 13 amino acids. V was pared by 6 bases and J by 8 bases, with 16 bases between. The germline CDR1 and CDR2 sequences are KGHSH and LQKENI. Sequencing used immunoSEQ multiplex PCR; TCRdb keeps in-frame clones, though not all of them. Of 100,000 to 150,000 clones listed, 80% to 85% were seen once; the top ten hold more than 1.3%. Sequenced sample: peripheral blood. J is TRBJ1-1 and V is TRBV18; D is unresolved. The TCR was taken from a man in his fifties or sixties with acute or convalescent COVID-19. CDR3 residues: CASSPSEGGEAFF. In DNA form, the CDR3 reads TGTGCCAGCTCCCCGTCCGAGGGAGGGGAAGCTTTCTTT.